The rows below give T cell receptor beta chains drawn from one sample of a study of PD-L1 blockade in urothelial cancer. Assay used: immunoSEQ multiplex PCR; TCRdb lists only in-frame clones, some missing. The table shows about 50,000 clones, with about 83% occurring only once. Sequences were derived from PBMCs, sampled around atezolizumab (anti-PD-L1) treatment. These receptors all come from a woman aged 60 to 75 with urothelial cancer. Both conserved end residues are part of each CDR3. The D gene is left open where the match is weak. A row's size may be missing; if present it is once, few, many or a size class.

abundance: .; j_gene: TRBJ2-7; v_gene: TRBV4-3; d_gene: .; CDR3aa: CASSQDMFYEQYF; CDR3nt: TGCGCCAGCAGCCAAGACATGTTCTACGAGCAGTACTTC
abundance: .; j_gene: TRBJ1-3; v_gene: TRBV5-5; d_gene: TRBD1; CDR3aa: CASSAPQGGNTIYF; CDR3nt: TGTGCCAGCAGCGCACCACAGGGGGGAAACACCATATATTTT
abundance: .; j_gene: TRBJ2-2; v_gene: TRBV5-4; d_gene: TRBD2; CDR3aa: CASSRKGLAGGSGELFF; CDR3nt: TGTGCCAGCAGCAGGAAGGGACTAGCGGGAGGATCCGGGGAGCTGTTTTTT
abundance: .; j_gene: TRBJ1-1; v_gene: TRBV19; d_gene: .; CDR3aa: CASSTTGSRKAEAFF; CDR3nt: TGTGCCAGTAGTACAACCGGGTCCCGGAAGGCTGAAGCTTTCTTT
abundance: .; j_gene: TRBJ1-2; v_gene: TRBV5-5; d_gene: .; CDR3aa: CASSLTGQVNYGYTF; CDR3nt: TGTGCCAGCAGCCTAACGGGACAAGTCAACTATGGCTACACCTTC
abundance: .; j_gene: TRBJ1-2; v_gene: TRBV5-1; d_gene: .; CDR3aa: CASSLDAEGYGYTF; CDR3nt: TGCGCCAGCAGCTTGGACGCGGAAGGCTATGGCTACACCTTC
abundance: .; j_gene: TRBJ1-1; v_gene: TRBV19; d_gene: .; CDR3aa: CASSIEGLGTEAFF; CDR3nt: TGTGCCAGTAGTATTGAGGGTCTCGGCACTGAAGCTTTCTTT
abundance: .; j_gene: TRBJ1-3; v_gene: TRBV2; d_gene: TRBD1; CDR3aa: CASTTGSGNTIYF; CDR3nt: TGTGCCAGCACGACAGGGAGCGGAAACACCATATATTTT
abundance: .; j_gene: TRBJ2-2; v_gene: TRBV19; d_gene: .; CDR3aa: CASSRRNGELFF; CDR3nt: TGTGCCAGTAGTAGGCGGAACGGGGAGCTGTTTTTT
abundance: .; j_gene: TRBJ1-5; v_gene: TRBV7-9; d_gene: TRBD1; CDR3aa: CASSSGQGNQPQHF; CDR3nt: TGTGCCAGCAGCTCGGGACAGGGTAATCAGCCCCAGCATTTT
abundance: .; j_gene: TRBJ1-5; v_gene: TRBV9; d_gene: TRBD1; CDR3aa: CASSGTGGNQPQHF; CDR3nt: TGTGCCAGCAGCGGGACAGGGGGCAATCAGCCCCAGCATTTT
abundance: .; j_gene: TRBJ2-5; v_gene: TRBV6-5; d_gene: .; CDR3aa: CASSYGQGEETQYF; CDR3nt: TGTGCCAGCAGTTACGGGCAGGGTGAAGAGACCCAGTACTTC
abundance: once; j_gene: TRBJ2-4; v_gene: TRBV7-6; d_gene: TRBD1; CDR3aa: CASSLSHRGSGNIQYF; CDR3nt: TGTGCCAGCAGCTTATCCCACAGGGGGTCGGGGAACATTCAGTACTTC
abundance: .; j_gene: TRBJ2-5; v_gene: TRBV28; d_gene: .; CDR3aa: CASSPTRGQETQYF; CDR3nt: TGTGCCAGCAGTCCCACCCGGGGACAAGAGACCCAGTACTTC
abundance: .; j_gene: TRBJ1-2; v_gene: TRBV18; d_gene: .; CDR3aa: CASSPDSDGYTF; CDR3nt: TGTGCCAGCTCACCGGACAGCGATGGCTACACCTTC
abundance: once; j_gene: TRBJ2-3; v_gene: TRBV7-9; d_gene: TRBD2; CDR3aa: CANDPASGSTDTQYF; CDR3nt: TGTGCCAACGACCCCGCTAGCGGGAGCACAGATACGCAGTATTTT
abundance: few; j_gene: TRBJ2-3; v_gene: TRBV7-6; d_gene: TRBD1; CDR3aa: CASSSGTGVMSDTQYF; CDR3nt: TGTGCCAGCTCTTCCGGGACAGGGGTTATGTCTGATACGCAGTATTTT
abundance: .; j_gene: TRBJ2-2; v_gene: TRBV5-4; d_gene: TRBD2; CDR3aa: CASSLDSGRARYTGELFF; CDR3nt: TGTGCCAGCAGCTTGGATAGCGGGAGGGCCCGGTACACCGGGGAGCTGTTTTTT
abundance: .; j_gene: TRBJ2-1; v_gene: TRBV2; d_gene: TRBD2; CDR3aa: CASSEVDETSLFF; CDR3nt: TGTGCCAGCAGTGAGGTGGATGAGACTAGCCTCTTCTTC
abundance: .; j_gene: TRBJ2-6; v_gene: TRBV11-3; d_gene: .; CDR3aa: CASSSREGASGANVLTF; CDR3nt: TGTGCCAGCAGCTCTCGGGAGGGGGCGTCTGGGGCCAACGTCCTGACTTTC
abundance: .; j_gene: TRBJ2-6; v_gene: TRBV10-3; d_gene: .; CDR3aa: CAIMRSGANVLTF; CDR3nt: TGTGCCATCATGAGGTCTGGGGCCAACGTCCTGACTTTC
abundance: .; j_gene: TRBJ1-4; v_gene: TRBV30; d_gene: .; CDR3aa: CAWSVKQGTTNEKLFF; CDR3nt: TGTGCCTGGAGTGTAAAGCAGGGAACAACTAATGAAAAACTGTTTTTT
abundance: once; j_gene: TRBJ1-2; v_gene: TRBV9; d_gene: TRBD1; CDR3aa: CASSVAGTGLYGYTF; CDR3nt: TGTGCCAGCAGCGTAGCCGGGACAGGTCTCTATGGCTACACCTTC
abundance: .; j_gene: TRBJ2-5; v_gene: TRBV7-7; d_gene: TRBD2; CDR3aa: CASSRRPGGYQETQYF; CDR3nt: TGTGCCAGCAGCCGGAGGCCCGGGGGGTACCAAGAGACCCAGTACTTC
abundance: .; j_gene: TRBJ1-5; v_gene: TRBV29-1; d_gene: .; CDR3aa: CSGPRGSNQPQHF; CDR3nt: TGCAGCGGGCCCCGGGGTAGCAATCAGCCCCAGCATTTT
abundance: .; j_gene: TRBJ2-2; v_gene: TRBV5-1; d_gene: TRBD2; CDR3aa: CASSLNPGTSNTGELFF; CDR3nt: TGCGCCAGCAGCTTAAATCCGGGGACTAGCAACACCGGGGAGCTGTTTTTT
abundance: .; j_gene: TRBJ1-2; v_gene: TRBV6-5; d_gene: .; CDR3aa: CASSYGEYGYTF; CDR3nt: TGTGCCAGCAGTTACGGAGAGTATGGCTACACCTTC
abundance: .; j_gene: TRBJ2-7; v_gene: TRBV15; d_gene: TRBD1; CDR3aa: CATVPLQGVPYEQYF; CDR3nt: TGTGCCACCGTTCCCCTACAGGGGGTGCCCTACGAGCAGTACTTC
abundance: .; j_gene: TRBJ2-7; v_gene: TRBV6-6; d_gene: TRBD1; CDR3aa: CASTRTGIYEQYF; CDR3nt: TGTGCCAGCACCAGGACAGGGATATACGAGCAGTACTTC